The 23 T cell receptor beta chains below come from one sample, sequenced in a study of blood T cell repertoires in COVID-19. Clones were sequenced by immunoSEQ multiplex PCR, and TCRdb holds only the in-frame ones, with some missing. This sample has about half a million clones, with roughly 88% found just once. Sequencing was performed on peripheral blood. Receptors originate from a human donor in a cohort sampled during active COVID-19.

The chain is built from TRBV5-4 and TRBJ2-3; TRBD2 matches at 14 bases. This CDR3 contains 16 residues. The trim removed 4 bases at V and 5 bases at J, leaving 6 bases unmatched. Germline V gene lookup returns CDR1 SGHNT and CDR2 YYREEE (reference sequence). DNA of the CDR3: TGTGCCAGCAGCCTGCGACTAGCGGGAGGGATAGATACGCAGTATTTT. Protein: CASSLRLAGGIDTQYF.

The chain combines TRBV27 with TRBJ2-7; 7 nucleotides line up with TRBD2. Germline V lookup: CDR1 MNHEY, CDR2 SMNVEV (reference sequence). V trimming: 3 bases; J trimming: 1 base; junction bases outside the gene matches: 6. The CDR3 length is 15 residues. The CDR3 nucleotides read TGTGCCAGCAGTTTTTTTGGGCGGGAGTCCTACGAGCAGTACTTC. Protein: CASSFFGRESYEQYF.

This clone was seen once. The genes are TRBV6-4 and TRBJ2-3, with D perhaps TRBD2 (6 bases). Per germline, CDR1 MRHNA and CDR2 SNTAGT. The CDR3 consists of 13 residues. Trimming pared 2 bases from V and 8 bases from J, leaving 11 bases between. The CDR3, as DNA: TGTGCCAGCAGTGACCCATCAGCGGGTACGCAGTATTTT. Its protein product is CASSDPSAGTQYF.

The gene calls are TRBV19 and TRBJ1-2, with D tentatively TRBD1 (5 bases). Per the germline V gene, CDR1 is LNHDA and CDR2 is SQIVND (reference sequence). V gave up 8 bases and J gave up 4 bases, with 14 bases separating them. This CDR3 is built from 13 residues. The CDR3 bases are TGTGCCAGTTATACGACAGCCACCTATGGCTACACCTTC. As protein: CASYTTATYGYTF.

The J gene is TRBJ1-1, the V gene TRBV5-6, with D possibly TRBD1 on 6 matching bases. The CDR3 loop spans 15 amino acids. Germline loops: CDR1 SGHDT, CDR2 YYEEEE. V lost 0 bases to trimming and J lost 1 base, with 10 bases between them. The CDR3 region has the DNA TGTGCCAGCAGCTTGGGGGGGCTTTGGAACACTGAAGCTTTCTTT. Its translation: CASSLGGLWNTEAFF.

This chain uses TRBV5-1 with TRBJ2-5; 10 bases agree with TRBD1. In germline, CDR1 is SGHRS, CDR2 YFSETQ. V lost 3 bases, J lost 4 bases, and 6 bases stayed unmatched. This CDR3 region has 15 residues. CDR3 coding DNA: TGCGCCAGCAGCTCGACAGGGGGCGCGGTAGAGACCCAGTACTTC. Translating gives CASSSTGGAVETQYF.

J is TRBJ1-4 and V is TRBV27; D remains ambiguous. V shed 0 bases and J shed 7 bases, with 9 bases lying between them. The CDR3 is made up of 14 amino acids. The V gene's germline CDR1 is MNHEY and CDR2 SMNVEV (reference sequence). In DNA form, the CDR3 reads TGTGCCAGCAGTTTATCTTGGGAGGCTGAAAAACTGTTTTTT. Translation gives CASSLSWEAEKLFF.

The CDR3 DNA reads TGTGCCAGCAGCCCCGCGGGGCGGGGTCAGCAGTTCTTC. Its translation: CASSPAGRGQQFF. V usage is TRBV9 and J usage is TRBJ2-1; maybe TRBD2 (6 bases). Trimming stripped 4 bases from V and 11 bases from J, with 16 bases between. The CDR3 has 13 residues. Germline V gives CDR1 SGDLS, CDR2 YYNGEE.

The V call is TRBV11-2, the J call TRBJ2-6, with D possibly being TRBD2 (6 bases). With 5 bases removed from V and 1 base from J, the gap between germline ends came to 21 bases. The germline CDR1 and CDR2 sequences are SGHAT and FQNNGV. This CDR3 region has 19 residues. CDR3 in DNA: TGTGCCAGCAGCGTATATGTAGGGACTGGGTCTTCTGGGGCCAACGTCCTGACTTTC. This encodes CASSVYVGTGSSGANVLTF.

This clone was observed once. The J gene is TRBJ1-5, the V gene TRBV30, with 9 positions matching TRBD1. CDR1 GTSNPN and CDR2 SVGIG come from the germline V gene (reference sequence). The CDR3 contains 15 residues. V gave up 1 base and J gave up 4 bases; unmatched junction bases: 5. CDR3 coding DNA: TGTGCCTGGAGTGCTGACAGGGGGGGGAATCAGCCCCAGCATTTT. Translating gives CAWSADRGGNQPQHF.

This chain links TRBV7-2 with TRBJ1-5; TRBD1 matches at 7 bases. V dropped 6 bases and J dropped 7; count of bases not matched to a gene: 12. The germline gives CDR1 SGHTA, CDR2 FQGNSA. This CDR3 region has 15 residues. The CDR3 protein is CASSNRQGRGQPQHF. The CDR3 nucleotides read TGTGCCAGCAGTAACAGACAGGGTAGAGGGCAGCCCCAGCATTTT.

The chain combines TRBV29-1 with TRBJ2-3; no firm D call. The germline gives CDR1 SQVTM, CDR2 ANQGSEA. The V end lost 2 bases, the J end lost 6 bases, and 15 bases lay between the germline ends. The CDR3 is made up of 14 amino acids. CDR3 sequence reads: CSVERRQKADTQYF. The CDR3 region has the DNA TGCAGCGTTGAACGGCGGCAGAAGGCCGATACGCAGTATTTT.

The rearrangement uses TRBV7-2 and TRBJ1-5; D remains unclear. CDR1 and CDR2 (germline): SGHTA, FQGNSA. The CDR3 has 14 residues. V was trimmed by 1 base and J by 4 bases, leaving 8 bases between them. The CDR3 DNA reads TGTGCCAGCAGCTTAGGTCACATAAATCAGCCCCAGCATTTT. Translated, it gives CASSLGHINQPQHF.

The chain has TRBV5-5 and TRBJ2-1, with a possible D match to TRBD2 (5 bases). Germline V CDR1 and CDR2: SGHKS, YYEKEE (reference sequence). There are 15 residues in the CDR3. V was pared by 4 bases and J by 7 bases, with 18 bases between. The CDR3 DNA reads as TGTGCCAGCAGCCTTGACTACTTCCTGGGGAATGAGCAGTTCTTC. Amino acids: CASSLDYFLGNEQFF.

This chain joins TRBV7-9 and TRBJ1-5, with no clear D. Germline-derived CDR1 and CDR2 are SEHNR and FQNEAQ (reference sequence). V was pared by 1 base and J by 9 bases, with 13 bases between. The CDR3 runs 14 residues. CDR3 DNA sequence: TGTGCCAGCAGCTTAGGGACTGGAGATCCGCCCCAGCATTTT. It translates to CASSLGTGDPPQHF.

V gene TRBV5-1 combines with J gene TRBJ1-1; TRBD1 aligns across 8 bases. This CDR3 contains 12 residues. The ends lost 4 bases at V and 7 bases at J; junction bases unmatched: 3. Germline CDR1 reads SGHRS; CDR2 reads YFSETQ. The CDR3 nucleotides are TGCGCCAGCAGCGCGGACAGGGATGAAGCTTTCTTT. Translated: CASSADRDEAFF.

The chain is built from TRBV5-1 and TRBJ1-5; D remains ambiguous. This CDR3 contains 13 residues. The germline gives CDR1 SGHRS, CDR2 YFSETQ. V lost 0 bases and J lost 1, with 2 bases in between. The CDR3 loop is CASSLASNQPQHF. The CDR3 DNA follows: TGCGCCAGCAGCTTGGCAAGCAATCAGCCCCAGCATTTT. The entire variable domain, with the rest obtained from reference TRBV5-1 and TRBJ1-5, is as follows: KAGVTQTPRYLIKTRGQQVTLSCSPISGHRSVSWYQQTPGQGLQFLFEYFSETQRNKGNFPGRFSGRQFSNSRSEMNVSTLELGDSALYLCASSLASNQPQHFGDGTRLSIL.

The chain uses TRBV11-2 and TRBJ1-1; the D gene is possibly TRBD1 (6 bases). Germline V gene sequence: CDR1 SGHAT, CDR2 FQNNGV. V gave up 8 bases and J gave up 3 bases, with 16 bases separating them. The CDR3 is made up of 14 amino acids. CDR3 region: CASRRQGIDTEAFF. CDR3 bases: TGTGCCAGCCGCCGTCAGGGGATTGACACTGAAGCTTTCTTT.

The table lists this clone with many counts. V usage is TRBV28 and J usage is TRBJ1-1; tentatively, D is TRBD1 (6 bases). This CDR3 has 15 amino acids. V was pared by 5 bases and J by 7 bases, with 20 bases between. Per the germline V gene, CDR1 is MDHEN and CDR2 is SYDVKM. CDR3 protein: CASSPSLGAQGEAFF. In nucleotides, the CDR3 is TGTGCCAGCAGTCCCTCCCTGGGGGCCCAAGGTGAAGCTTTCTTT. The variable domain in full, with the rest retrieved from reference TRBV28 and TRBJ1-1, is DVKVTQSSRYLVKRTGEKVFLECVQDMDHENMFWYRQDPGLGLRLIYFSYDVKMKEKGDIPEGYSVSREKKERFSLILESASTNQTSMYLCASSPSLGAQGEAFFGQGTRLTVV.

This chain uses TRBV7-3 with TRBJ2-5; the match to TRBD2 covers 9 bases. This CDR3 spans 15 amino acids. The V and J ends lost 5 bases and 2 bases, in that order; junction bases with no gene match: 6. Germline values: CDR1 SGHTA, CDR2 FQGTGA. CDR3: CASSRTSERQETQYF. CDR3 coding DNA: TGTGCCAGCAGCCGGACTAGCGAGAGACAAGAGACCCAGTACTTC.

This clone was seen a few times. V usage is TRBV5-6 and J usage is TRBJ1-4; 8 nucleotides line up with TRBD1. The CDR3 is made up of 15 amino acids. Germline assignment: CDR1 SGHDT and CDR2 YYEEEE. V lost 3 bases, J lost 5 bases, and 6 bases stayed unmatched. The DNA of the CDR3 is TGTGCCAGCAGCTCCCCGGACAGGGTGAATGAAAAACTGTTTTTT. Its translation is CASSSPDRVNEKLFF.

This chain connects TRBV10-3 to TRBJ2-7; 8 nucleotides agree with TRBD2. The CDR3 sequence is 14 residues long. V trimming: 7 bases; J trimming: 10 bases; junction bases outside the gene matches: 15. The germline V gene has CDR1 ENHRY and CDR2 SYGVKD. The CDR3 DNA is TGTGCCATCAAACGGGAGGGCTTAATTACGGAACAGTACTTC. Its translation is CAIKREGLITEQYF.

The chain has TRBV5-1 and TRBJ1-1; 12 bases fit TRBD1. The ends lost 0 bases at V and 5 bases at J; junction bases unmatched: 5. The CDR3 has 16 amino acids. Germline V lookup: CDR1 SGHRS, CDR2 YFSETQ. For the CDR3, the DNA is TGCGCCAGCAGCTTGGCCGGGACAGGGGGCGAGACTGAAGCTTTCTTT. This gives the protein CASSLAGTGGETEAFF.